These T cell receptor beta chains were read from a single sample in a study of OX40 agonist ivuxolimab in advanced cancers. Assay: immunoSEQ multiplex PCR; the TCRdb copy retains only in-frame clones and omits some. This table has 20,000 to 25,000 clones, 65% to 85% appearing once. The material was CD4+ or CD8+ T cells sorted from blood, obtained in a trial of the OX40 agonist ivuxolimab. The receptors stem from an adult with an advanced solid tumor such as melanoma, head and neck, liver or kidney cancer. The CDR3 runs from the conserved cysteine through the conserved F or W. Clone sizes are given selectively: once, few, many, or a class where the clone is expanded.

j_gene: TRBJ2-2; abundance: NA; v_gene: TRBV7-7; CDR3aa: CASSTGGGGELFF
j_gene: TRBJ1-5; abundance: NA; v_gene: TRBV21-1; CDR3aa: CASRGTNQPQHF
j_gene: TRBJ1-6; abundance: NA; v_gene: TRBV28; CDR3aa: CASSLLFGLSDSPLHF
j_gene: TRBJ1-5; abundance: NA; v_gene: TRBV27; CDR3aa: CASSLQGLNQPQHF
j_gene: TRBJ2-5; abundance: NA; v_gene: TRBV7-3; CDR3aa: CASSLTGGHRETQYF
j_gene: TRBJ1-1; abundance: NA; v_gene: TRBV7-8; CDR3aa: CASSPGWTEAFF
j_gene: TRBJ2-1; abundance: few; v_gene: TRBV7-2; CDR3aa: CASSPFRTGPHNEQFF
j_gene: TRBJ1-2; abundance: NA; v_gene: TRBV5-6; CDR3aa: CASSSSLELNYGYTF
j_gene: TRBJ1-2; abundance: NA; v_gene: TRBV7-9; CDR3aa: CASSFSAGGGFYGYTF
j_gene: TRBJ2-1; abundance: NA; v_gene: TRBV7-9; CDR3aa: CASSVPGTPFNEQFF
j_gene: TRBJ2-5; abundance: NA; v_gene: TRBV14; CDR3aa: CASSQDAETQYF
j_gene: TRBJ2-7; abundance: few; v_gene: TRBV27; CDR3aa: CASSAGDYEQYF
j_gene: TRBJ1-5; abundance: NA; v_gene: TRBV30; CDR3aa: CAWSPSGQGNQPQHF
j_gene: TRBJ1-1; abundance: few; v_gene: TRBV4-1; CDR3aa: CASSQGPVGNTEAFF
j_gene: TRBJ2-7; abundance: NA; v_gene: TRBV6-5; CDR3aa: CASSYTAGEQYF
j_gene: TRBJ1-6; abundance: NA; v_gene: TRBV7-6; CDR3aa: CASSPLEGSYNSPLHF
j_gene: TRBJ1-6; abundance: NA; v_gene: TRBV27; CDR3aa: CASTGLGRWYRDSPLHF
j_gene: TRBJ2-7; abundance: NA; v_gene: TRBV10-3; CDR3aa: CAISEVGSTYEQYF
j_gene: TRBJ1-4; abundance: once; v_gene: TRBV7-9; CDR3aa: CASTTTSLGGYEKLFF
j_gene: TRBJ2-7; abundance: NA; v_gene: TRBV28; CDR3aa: CASSLVSGYEQYF
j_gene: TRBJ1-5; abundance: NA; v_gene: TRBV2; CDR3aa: CASNIGGLNQPQHF
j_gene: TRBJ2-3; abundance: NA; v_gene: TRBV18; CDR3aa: CASSPSTRGGADTQYF
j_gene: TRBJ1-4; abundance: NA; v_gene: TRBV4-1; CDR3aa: CASSQDGEKLFF
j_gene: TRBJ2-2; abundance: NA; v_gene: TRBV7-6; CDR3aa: CASSSLRGTGELFF
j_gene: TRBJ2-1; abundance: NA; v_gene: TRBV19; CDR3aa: CASSIPLQGAYNEQFF
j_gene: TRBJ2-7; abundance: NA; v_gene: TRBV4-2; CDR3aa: CASSPSGGLSYEQYF
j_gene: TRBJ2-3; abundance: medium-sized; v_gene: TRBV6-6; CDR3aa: CASSYTNGRDTQYF
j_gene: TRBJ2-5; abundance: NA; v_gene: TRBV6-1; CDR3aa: CASSALERGETQYF
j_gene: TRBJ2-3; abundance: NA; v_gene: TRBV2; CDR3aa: CARGGQGAPDTQYF
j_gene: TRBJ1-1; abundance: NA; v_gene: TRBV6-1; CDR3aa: CASSEEPGLNTEAFF
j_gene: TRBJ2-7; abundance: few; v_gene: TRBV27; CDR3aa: CASSLHSGEQYF
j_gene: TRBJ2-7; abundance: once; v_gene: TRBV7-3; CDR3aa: CASSLTGLREGQYEQYF
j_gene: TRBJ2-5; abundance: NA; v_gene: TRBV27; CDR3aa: CASSRSGGGSQETQYF
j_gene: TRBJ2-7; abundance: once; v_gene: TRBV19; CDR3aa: CASSPRDSYEQYF
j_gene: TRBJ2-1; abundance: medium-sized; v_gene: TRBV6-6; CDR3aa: CASSYSPGRDEQFF
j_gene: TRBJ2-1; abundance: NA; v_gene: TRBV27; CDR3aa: CATSGAYNEQFF
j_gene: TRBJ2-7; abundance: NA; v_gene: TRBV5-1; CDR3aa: CASSLYGENIGDWLISYEQYF
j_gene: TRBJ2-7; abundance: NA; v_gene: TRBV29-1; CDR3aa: CSVGGGSHEQYF
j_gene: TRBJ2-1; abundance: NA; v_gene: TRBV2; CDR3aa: CASSAGPYNEQFF
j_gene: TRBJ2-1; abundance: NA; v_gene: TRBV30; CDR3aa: CAYTGLIGEQFF
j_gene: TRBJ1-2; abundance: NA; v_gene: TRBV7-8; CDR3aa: CASSPGGARVKLYGYTF
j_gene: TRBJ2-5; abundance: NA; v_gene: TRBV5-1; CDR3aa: CASSLGVETQYF
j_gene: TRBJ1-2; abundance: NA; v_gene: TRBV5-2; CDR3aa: CASKWRRVRKTYGYTF
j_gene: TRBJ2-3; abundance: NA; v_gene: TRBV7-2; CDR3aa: CASSLASGGGVGTQYF
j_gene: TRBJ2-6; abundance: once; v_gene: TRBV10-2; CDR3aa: CASSHSEANVLTF
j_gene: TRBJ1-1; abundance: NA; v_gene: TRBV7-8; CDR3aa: CASSVGLTEAFF
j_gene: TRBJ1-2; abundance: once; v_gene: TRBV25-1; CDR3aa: CASGPDYGYTF
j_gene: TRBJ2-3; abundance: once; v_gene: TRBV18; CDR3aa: CASSPGISQGDTQYF
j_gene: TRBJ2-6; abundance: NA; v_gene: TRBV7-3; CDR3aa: CASSLTGGGSGANVLTF
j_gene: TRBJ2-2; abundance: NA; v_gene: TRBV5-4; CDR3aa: CASSPTPSYPGELFF
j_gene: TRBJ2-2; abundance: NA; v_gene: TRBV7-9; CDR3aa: CASSPAGIGTGELFF
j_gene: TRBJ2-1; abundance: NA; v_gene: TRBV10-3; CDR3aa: CAISSPASGNEQFF
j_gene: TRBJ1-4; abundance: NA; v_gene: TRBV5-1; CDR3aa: CASRGSHEKLFF
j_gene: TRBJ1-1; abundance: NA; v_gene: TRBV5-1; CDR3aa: CASSLVGGSPEAFF
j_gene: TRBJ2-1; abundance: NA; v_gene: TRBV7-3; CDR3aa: CASSPQLAGGYYNEQFF